This passage covers 7 T cell receptor beta chains from one sample sequenced in a study of blood T cell repertoires in COVID-19. Profiled with immunoSEQ multiplex PCR; TCRdb holds only in-frame clones, not every one. The repertoire includes 200,000 to 250,000 clones, over 65% of them detected once, and roughly 3.5% sits in the top ten. Sample: PBMCs or T cells enriched from blood (not recorded which). The receptors were sampled from a woman aged 60-75 years who had recovered from COVID-19.

The chain carries TRBV7-3 and TRBJ1-2; possible D gene TRBD1, 6 bases. Germline-derived CDR1 and CDR2 are SGHTA and FQGTGA. V was pared by 2 bases and J by 0 bases, with 10 bases between. CDR3 size: 15 residues. The CDR3 nucleotides read TGTGCCAGCAGCTTAGGGGACATCGCTAACTATGGCTACACCTTC. Translated: CASSLGDIANYGYTF.

The V gene is TRBV5-1, the J gene TRBJ1-6, with 10 bases identical to TRBD1. CDR1 is SGHRS, CDR2 YFSETQ, per germline. Trimming at V came to 4 bases and at J to 7 bases, leaving 8 bases not matched to a gene. This CDR3 region has 16 residues. The CDR3 region is CASSPYPGQGNSPLHF. The CDR3 DNA follows: TGCGCCAGCAGCCCGTATCCGGGACAGGGGAATTCACCCCTCCACTTT.

This chain links TRBV11-1 with TRBJ2-7, with 9 bases lining up with TRBD1. The V gene's germline CDR1 is SGHAT and CDR2 FQDESV (reference sequence). The CDR3 spans 14 residues. V was clipped by 3 bases and J by 4 bases; unmatched bases: 4. For the CDR3, the DNA is TGTGCCAGCAGCTTCCGTGGGACAGGGTACGAGCAGTACTTC. Translated, it gives CASSFRGTGYEQYF.

CDR3 protein: CSALSGEGYTF. CDR3 coding DNA: TGCAGTGCTTTGTCGGGAGAAGGCTACACCTTC. This rearrangement joins TRBV20-1 to TRBJ1-2; D gene unclear. The CDR3 loop spans 11 amino acids. V gave up 5 bases and J gave up 8 bases, with 12 bases separating them. CDR1 DFQATT and CDR2 SNEGSKA come from the germline V gene (reference sequence).

The chain employs TRBV6-2 or TRBV6-3 and TRBJ2-3; no clear D. V lost 5 bases and J lost 5, with 8 bases in between. The CDR3 consists of 12 residues. Per germline, CDR1 MNHEY and CDR2 SVGEGT. CDR3 sequence: CASSRLRDTQYF. The CDR3 DNA is TGTGCCAGCAGTCGCCTAAGAGATACGCAGTATTTT.

This clone was observed a few times. The chain has TRBV6-5 and TRBJ2-2; unclear D gene. Trimming pared 5 bases from V and 4 bases from J, leaving 2 bases between. The CDR3 is 11 residues long. From germline, CDR1 is MNHEY and CDR2 SVGAGI. The CDR3 nucleotides are TGTGCCAGCAGTCTCACCGGGGAGCTGTTTTTT. Encoded protein: CASSLTGELFF.

The chain links TRBV4-3 to TRBJ1-4, with D unclear. Germline CDR1 is LGHNA and CDR2 is YSLEER. V was cut by 1 base and J by 3 bases, with 9 bases left in between. The CDR3 totals 15 residues. The CDR3 region is CASSQAPGPNEKLFF. In nucleotides, the CDR3 is TGCGCCAGCAGCCAAGCCCCGGGTCCTAATGAAAAACTGTTTTTT.